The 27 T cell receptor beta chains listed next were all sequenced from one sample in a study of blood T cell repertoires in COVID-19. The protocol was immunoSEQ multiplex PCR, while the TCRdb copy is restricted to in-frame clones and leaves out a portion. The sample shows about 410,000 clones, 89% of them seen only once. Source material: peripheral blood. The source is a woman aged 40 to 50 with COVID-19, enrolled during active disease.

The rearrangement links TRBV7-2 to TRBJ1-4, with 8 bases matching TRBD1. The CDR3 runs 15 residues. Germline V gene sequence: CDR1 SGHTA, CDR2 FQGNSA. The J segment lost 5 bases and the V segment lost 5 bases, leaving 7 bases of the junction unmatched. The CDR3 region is CASSPTGEENEKLFF. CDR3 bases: TGTGCCAGCAGCCCGACAGGGGAAGAGAATGAAAAACTGTTTTTT.

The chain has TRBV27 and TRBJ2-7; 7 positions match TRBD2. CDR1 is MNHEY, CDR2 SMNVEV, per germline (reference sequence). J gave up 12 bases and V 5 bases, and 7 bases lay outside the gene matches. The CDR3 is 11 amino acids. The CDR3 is CASSGEGYWYF. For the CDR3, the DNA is TGTGCCAGCAGTGGGGAGGGCTACTGGTACTTC.

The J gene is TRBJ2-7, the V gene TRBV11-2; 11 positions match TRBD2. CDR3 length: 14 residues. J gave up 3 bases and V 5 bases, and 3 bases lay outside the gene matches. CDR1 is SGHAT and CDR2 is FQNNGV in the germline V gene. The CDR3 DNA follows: TGTGCCAGCAGCATGGGACTAGCGGACTACGAGCAGTACTTC. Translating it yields CASSMGLADYEQYF.

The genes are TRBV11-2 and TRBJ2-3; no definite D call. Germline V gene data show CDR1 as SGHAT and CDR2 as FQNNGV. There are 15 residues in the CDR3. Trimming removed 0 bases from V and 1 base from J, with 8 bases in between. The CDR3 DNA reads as TGTGCCAGCAGCTTAGATGCCCGGGGCACAGATACGCAGTATTTT. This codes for CASSLDARGTDTQYF.

Here the CDR3 reads CASSFGTGDGYGYTF. In DNA, the CDR3 is TGTGCCAGCAGTTTCGGGACAGGGGATGGCTATGGCTACACCTTC. This chain uses TRBV28 with TRBJ1-2; 10 bases map to TRBD1. Trimming at V came to 3 bases and at J to 4 bases, leaving 5 bases not matched to a gene. The CDR3 sequence is 15 residues long. Germline assignment: CDR1 MDHEN and CDR2 SYDVKM.

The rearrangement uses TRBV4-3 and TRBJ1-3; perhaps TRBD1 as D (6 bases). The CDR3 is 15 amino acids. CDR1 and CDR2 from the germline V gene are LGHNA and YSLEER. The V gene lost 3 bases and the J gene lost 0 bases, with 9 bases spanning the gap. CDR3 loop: CASSQQGTSGNTIYF. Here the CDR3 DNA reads TGCGCCAGCAGCCAGCAGGGGACCTCTGGAAACACCATATATTTT.

The CDR3 here is CASSPGAGIRTTEAFF. CDR3 coding DNA: TGCGCCAGCAGCCCGGGTGCGGGCATACGTACAACTGAAGCTTTCTTT. V usage is TRBV5-1 and J usage is TRBJ1-1; the D is unclear. The CDR3 consists of 16 residues. V lost 4 bases, J lost 5 bases, and 21 bases lay in between. CDR1 is SGHRS and CDR2 is YFSETQ in the germline V gene.

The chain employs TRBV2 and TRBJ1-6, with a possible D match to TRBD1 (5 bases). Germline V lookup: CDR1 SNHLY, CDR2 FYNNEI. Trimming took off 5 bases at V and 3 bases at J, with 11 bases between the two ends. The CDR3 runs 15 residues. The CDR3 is CASSPQGIYNSPLHF. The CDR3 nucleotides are TGTGCCAGCAGTCCGCAGGGCATCTATAATTCACCCCTCCACTTT.

As DNA, the CDR3 is TGTGCCAGCAGCTTAGTAGGAACGTTACAGTCCGATCAGCCCCAGCATTTT. It yields the protein CASSLVGTLQSDQPQHF. The chain employs TRBV7-2 and TRBJ1-5; unclear D gene. Germline CDR1 reads SGHTA; CDR2 reads FQGNSA. The V gene lost 1 base and the J gene lost 5 bases, with 18 bases spanning the gap. CDR3 length: 17 residues.

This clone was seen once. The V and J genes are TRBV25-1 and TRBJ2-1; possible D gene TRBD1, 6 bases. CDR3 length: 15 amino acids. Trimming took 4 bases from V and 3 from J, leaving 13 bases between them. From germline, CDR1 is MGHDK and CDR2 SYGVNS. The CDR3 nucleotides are TGTGCCAGCAGTGGATTAGGGGGACGCTACAATGAGCAGTTCTTC. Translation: CASSGLGGRYNEQFF. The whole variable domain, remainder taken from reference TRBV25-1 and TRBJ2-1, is EADIYQTPRYLVIGTGKKITLECSQTMGHDKMYWYQQDPGMELHLIHYSYGVNSTEKGDLSSESTVSRIRTEHFPLTLESARPSHTSQYLCASSGLGGRYNEQFFGPGTRLTVL.

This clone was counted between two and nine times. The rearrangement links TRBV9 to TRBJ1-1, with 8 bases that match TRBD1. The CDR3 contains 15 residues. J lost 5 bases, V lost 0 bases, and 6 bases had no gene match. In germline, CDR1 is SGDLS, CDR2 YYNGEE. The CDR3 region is CASSVGPRTGTEAFF. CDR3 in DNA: TGTGCCAGCAGCGTAGGCCCCAGGACAGGGACTGAAGCTTTCTTT.

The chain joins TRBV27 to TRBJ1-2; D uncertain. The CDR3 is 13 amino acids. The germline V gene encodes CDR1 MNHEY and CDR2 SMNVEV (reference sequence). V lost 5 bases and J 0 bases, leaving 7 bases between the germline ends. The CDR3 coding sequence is TGTGCCAGCAGTCTCTATGCTAACTATGGCTACACCTTC. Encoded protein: CASSLYANYGYTF.

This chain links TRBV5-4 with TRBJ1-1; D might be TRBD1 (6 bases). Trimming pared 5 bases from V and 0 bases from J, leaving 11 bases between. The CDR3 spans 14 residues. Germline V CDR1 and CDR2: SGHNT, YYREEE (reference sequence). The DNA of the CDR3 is TGTGCCAGCAGTGGGGACACGGTGAACACTGAAGCTTTCTTT. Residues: CASSGDTVNTEAFF.

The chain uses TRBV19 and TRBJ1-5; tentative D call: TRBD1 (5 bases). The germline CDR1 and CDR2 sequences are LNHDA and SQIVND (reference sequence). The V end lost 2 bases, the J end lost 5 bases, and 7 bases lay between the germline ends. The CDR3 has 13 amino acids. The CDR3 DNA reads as TGTGCCAGTAGTATAAAGGGGTATCAGCCCCAGCATTTT. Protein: CASSIKGYQPQHF.

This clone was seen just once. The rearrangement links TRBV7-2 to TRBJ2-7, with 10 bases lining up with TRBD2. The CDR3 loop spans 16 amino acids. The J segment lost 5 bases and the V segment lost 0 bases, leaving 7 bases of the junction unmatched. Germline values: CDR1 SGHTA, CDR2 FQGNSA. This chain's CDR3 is CASSLAPSGRVHEQYF. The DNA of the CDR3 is TGTGCCAGCAGCTTAGCGCCGAGCGGGAGGGTCCACGAGCAGTACTTC.

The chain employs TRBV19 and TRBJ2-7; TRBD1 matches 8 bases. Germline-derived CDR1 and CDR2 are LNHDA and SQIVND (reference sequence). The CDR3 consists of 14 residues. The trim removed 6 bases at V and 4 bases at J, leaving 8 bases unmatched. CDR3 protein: CASSRGQAEYEQYF. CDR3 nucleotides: TGTGCCAGTAGCCGGGGACAGGCCGAATACGAGCAGTACTTC.

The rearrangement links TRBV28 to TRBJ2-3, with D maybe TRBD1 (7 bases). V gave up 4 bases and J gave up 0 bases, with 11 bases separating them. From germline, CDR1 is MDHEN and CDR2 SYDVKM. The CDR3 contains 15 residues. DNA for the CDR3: TGTGCCAGCAGTTCGACAGGGACTAGCACAGATACGCAGTATTTT. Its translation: CASSSTGTSTDTQYF.

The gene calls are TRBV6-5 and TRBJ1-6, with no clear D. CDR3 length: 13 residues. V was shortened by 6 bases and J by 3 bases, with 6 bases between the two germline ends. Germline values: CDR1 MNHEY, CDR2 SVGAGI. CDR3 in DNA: TGTGCCAGCAGCCCCCTCTATAATTCACCCCTCCACTTT. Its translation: CASSPLYNSPLHF.

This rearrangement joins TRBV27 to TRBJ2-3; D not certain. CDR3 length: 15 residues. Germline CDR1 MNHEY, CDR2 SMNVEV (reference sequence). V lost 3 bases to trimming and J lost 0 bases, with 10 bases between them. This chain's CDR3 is CASSFIIGSTDTQYF. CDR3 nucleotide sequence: TGTGCCAGCAGTTTCATAATCGGGAGCACAGATACGCAGTATTTT.

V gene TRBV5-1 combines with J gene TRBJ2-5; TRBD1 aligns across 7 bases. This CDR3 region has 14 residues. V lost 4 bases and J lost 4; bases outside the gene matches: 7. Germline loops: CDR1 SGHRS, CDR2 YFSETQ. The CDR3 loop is CASSPGGTGETQYF. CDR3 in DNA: TGCGCCAGCAGCCCAGGGGGAACCGGAGAGACCCAGTACTTC.

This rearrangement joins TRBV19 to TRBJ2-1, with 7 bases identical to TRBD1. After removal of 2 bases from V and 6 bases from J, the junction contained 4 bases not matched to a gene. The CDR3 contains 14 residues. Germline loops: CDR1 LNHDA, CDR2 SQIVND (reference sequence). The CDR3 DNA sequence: TGTGCCAGTAGTATAAGACAGGGAATCAATGAGCAGTTCTTC. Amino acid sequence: CASSIRQGINEQFF.

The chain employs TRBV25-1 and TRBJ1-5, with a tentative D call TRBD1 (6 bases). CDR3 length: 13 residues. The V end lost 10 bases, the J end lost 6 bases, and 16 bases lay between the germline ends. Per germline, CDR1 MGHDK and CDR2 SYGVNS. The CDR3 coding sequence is TGTGCCACCGCAGGGGAAGGAAGTCAGCCCCAGCATTTT. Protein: CATAGEGSQPQHF.

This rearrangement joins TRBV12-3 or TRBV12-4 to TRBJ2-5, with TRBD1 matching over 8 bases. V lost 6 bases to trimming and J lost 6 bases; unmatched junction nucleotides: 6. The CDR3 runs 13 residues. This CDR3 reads CASSHGQGQTQYF. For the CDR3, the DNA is TGTGCCAGCAGCCATGGACAGGGACAGACCCAGTACTTC.

CDR3 sequence: CASRNAGSGRGAQYF. The CDR3 DNA reads as TGTGCCAGCAGAAACGCGGGAAGCGGGCGTGGGGCGCAGTATTTT. J is TRBJ2-3 and V is TRBV6-5; TRBD2 is a possible D gene (6 bases). Germline V gives CDR1 MNHEY, CDR2 SVGAGI. The CDR3 contains 15 residues. The germline V and J ends were trimmed by 6 bases and 10 bases, with 23 bases remaining between them.

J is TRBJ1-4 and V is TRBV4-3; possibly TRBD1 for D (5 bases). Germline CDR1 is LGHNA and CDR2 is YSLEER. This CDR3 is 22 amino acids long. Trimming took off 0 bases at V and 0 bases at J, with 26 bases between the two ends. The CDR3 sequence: CASSQEYSTRTPKDATNEKLFF. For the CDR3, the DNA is TGCGCCAGCAGCCAAGAATATTCAACGAGGACACCGAAAGACGCAACTAATGAAAAACTGTTTTTT.

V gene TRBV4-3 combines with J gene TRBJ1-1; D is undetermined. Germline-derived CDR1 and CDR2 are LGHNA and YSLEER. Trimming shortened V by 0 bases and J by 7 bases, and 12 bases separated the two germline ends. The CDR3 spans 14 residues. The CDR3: CASSQEWPRLEAFF. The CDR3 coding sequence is TGCGCCAGCAGCCAAGAATGGCCTAGACTTGAAGCTTTCTTT.

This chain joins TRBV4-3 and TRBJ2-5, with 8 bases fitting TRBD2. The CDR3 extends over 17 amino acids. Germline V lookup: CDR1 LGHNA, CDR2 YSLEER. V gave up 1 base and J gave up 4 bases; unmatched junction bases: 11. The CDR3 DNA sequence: TGCGCCAGCAGCCAAGGGGGATACGGGACTAGAGGAGAGACCCAGTACTTC. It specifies CASSQGGYGTRGETQYF.